This T cell receptor beta chain was retrieved from a study of T cell clones after liver transplantation. Study as a whole: Pre-transplant mixed lymphocyte reactions yielded third-party-reactive TCRbeta sequences as comparators for graft-donor-reactive sequences. Without induction therapy, subjects received standard immunosuppression until 12-24 months post-transplant. Draws occurred before transplant, before withdrawal, and after complete or failed withdrawal.

The study, taken as a whole, reports: Small, mixed patient groups and varying post-transplant times limit these conclusions.

Germline V gene sequence: CDR1 SGHTA, CDR2 FQGTGA. With V trimmed by 3 bases and J by 10 bases, 11 bases remained unmatched. CDR3 length equals 14 residues. This table comes from immunoSEQ multiplex PCR, and its TCRdb copy is limited to in-frame clones, with some not included. The data contain 99,000 or so clones, around 86% of them singletons. As concerns this clone: The antigen remains unidentified.

The specimen comprised CD4+ T cells from blood, sampled before liver transplant. The sequence was collected from a human donor who received a liver transplant. The gene calls are TRBV7-3 and TRBJ1-2; 7 nucleotides line up with TRBD1. The CDR3 here is CASSFDRASGAYTF. The CDR3 coding sequence is TGTGCCAGCAGCTTCGACAGGGCTAGCGGCGCCTACACCTTC.